Described below is a single TCR beta chain sequence and its context. This clonotype has only a few counts. What antigen it recognizes has not been identified. There are no base qualities to consult, and no much larger clone falls within one base. The treatment or condition label, as the study defines it: allogeneic hematopoietic cell transplantation with graft depleted of TCRalphabeta T cells and CD19 B cells. TCRalphabeta/CD19-depleted allogeneic hematopoietic cell grafts were given to the transplant recipients, all of whom were children. The sample belongs to a study of T-cell reconstitution after alpha-beta-depleted transplantation in children (dated by TCRdb to about 2016). Looking at the study overall: Using TCR repertoire profiling, the study quantitatively followed how T-cell immune reconstitution unfolded in children after TCRalphabeta/CD19-depleted allogeneic hematopoietic cell transplantation.

Here is what the overall study found, with its caveats: In some patients, high TCRbeta diversity at day 60 was attributed to recipient T cells and intrathymic progenitors that had survived conditioning. The apparently early alphabetaT-cell count recovery about two months after transplant was reportedly dependent on only several hundred rapidly expanded clones derived from non-depleted graft cells. Hyperexpanded clone frequencies declined over subsequent months; after one year, T-cell counts and TCRbeta diversity were mostly attributed to newly produced T cells.

Library preparation employed PCR. Sequencing was performed on an Illumina HiSeq 2500. TCR library preparation used molecular barcoding, with unique molecular identifiers applied to normalize quantification of the TCRbeta repertoire. Using fastp at Q25 and MiXCR, TCRdb reprocessed the public reads and kept productive beta chains. For every CDR3 protein sequence, its rows merge into one entry that carries the most common genes and DNA. This sample lists a few hundred thousand distinct CDR3 sequences; 16% were detected once. Under 30% of the sample is in the top ten clones. The germline V gene gives CDR1 as SGHRS and CDR2 as YFSETQ. After removal of 3 bases from V and 6 bases from J, the junction retains 11 bases not matched to a gene. The CDR3 sequence holds 16 residues, the cysteine and phenylalanine included. The retained sequence is limited to the CDR3, 48 bases, with the frame set at the first base.

Rearrangement joined TRBV5-1 to TRBJ2-1, and TRBD2 aligns with 8 junction nucleotides. Here the sequenced sample was PBMCs, mostly from graft donor cells, taken 360 days after TCRalphabeta/CD19-depleted stem cell transplant. This clonotype was obtained from a boy younger than two who had a stem cell transplant for Wiskott-Aldrich syndrome, so the T cells may come from the graft donor. The CDR3 region: CASSSLNGGALNEQFF. In nucleotides, the sequence is TGCGCCAGCAGCTCCTTGAACGGGGGGGCTCTCAATGAGCAGTTCTTC. Joined to the reference TRBV5-1 and TRBJ2-1 proteins, this CDR3 gives the full variable domain: KAGVTQTPRYLIKTRGQQVTLSCSPISGHRSVSWYQQTPGQGLQFLFEYFSETQRNKGNFPGRFSGRQFSNSRSEMNVSTLELGDSALYLCASSSLNGGALNEQFFGPGTRLTVL.